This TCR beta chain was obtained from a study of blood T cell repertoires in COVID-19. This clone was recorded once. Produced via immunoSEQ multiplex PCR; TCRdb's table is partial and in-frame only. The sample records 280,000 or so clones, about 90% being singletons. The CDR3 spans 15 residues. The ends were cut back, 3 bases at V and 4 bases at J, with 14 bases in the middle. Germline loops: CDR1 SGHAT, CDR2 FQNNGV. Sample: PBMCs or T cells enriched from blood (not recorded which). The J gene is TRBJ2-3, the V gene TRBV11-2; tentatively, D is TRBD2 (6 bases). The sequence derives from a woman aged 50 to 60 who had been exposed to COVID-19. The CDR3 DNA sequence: TGTGCCAGCAGCTTTCTCCTGGACTATGCAGATACGCAGTATTTT. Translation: CASSFLLDYADTQYF.